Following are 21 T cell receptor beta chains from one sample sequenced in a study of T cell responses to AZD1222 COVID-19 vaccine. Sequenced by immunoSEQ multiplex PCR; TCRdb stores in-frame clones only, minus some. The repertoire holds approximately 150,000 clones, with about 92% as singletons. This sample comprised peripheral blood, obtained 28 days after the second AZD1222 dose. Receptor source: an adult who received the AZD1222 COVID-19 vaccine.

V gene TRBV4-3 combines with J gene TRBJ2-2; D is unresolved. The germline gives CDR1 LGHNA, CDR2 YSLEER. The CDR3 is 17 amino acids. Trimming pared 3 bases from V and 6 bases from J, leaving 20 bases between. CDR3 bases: TGCGCCAGCAGCCACGGACCCCCTCTCGCGTTGCCCGGGGAGCTGTTTTTT. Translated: CASSHGPPLALPGELFF.

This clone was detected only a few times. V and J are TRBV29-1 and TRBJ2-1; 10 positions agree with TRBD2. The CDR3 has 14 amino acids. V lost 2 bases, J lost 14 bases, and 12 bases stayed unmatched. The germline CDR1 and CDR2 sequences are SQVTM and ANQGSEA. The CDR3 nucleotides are TGCAGCGTTGAACTACAAACCGGACTAGCGGAGAAGTTCTTC. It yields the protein CSVELQTGLAEKFF.

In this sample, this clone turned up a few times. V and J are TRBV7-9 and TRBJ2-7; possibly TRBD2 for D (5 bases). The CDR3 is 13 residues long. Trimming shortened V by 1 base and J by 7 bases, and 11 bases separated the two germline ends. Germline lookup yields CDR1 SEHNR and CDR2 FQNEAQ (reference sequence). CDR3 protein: CASSLEGATEQYF. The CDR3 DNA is TGTGCCAGCAGCTTAGAGGGAGCCACGGAGCAGTACTTC. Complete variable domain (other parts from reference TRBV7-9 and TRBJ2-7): DTGVSQNPRHKITKRGQNVTFRCDPISEHNRLYWYRQTLGQGPEFLTYFQNEAQLEKSRLLSDRFSAERPKGSFSTLEIQRTEQGDSAMYLCASSLEGATEQYFGPGTRLTVT.

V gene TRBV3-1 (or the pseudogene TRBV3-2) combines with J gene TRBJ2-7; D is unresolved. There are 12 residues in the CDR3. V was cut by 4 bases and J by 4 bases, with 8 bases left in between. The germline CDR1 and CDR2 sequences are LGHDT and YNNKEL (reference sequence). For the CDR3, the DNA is TGTGCCAGCAGCCTTGAGCAGTACGAGCAGTACTTC. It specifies CASSLEQYEQYF.

CDR3: CASSRGRATWEQYF. For the CDR3, the DNA is TGTGCCAGTAGCCGCGGGAGGGCTACCTGGGAGCAGTACTTC. V and J are TRBV19 and TRBJ2-7, with 9 bases that match TRBD2. In germline, CDR1 is LNHDA, CDR2 SQIVND (reference sequence). CDR3 length: 14 residues. The V segment lost 6 bases and the J segment 7 bases; nucleotides outside the gene matches: 10.

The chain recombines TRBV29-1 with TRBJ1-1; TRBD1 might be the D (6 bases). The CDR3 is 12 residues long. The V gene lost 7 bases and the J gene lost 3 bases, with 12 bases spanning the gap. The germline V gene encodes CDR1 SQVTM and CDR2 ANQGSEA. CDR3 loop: CSGQQGHTEAFF. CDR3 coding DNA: TGCAGCGGCCAACAGGGTCACACTGAAGCTTTCTTT.

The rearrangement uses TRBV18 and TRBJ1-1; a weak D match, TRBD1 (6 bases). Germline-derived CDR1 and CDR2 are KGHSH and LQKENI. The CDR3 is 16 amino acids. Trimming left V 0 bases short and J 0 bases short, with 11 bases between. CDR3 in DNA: TGTGCCAGCTCACCACCGTCAGGGGCCATGAACACTGAAGCTTTCTTT. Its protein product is CASSPPSGAMNTEAFF.

Written as DNA, the CDR3 is TGTGCCACTGCCCCGGGTAGTAGCAATCAGCCCCAGCATTTT. This encodes CATAPGSSNQPQHF. The chain joins TRBV19 to TRBJ1-5; D call uncertain. Trimming removed 10 bases at V and 0 bases at J, with 13 bases between. Per germline, CDR1 LNHDA and CDR2 SQIVND (reference sequence). CDR3 length equals 14 residues.

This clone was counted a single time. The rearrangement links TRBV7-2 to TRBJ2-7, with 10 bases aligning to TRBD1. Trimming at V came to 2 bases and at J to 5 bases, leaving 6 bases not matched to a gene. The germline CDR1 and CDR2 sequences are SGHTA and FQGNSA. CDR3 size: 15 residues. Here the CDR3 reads CASSLQTGQGHEQYF. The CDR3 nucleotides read TGTGCCAGCAGCTTACAGACGGGACAGGGGCACGAGCAGTACTTC.

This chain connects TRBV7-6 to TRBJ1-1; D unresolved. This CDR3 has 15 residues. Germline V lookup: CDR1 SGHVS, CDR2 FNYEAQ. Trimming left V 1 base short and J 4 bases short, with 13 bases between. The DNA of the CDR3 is TGTGCCAGCAGCTTAGGGGTCCAAAGCGGCACTGAAGCTTTCTTT. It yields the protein CASSLGVQSGTEAFF.

The CDR3 bases are TGTGCCACCAGCAGAGAGACAGGGGTGGATGAAAAACTGTTTTTT. Protein sequence: CATSRETGVDEKLFF. The chain recombines TRBV15 with TRBJ1-4; the match to TRBD1 covers 8 bases. V lost 0 bases to trimming and J lost 6 bases; unmatched junction nucleotides: 3. Germline V lookup: CDR1 LNHNV, CDR2 YYDKDF (reference sequence). There are 15 residues in the CDR3.

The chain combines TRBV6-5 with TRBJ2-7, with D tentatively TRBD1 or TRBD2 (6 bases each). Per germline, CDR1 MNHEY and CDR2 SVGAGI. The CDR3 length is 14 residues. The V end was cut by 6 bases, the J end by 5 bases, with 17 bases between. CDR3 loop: CASSKRGVPHEQYF. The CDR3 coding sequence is TGTGCCAGCAGCAAGAGGGGGGTGCCCCACGAGCAGTACTTC.

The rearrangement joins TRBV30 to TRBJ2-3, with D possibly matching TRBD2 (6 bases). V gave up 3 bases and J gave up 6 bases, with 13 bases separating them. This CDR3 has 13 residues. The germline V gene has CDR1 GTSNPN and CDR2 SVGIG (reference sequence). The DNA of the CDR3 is TGTGCCTGGAGCGGAACTGGGAGGGATACGCAGTATTTT. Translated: CAWSGTGRDTQYF.

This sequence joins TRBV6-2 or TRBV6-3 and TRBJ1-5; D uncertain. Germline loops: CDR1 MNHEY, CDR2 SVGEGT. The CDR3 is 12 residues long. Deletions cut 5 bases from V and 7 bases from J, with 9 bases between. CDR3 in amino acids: CASSDYPQPQHF. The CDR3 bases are TGTGCCAGCAGTGACTACCCCCAGCCCCAGCATTTT.

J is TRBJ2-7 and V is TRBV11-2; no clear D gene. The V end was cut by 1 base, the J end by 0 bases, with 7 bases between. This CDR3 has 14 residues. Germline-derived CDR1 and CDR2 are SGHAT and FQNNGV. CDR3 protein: CASSLGQSSYEQYF. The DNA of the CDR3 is TGTGCCAGCAGCTTAGGTCAGAGCTCCTACGAGCAGTACTTC. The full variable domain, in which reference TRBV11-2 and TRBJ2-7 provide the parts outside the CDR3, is EAGVAQSPRYKIIEKRQSVAFWCNPISGHATLYWYQQILGQGPKLLIQFQNNGVVDDSQLPKDRFSAERLKGVDSTLKIQPAKLEDSAVYLCASSLGQSSYEQYFGPGTRLTVT.

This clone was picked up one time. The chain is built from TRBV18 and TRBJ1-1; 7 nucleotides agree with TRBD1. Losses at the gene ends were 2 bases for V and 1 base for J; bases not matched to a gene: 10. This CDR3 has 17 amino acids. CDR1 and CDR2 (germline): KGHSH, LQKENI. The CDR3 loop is CASSPWGRGRENTEAFF. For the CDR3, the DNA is TGTGCCAGCTCACCATGGGGCAGGGGGAGGGAGAACACTGAAGCTTTCTTT.

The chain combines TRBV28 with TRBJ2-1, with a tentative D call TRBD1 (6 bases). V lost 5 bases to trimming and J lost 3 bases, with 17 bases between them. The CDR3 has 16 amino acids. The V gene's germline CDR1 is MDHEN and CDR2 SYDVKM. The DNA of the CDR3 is TGTGCCAGCAGTCCAACCAGGGGAAAGGACTACAATGAGCAGTTCTTC. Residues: CASSPTRGKDYNEQFF. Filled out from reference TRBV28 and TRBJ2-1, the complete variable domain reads DVKVTQSSRYLVKRTGEKVFLECVQDMDHENMFWYRQDPGLGLRLIYFSYDVKMKEKGDIPEGYSVSREKKERFSLILESASTNQTSMYLCASSPTRGKDYNEQFFGPGTRLTVL.

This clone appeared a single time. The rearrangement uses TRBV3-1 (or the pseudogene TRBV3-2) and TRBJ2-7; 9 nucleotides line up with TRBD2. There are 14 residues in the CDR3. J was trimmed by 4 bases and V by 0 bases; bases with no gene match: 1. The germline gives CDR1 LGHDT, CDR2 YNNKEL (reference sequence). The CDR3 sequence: CASSQDTSGYEQYF. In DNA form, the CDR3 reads TGTGCCAGCAGCCAAGATACTAGCGGGTACGAGCAGTACTTC.

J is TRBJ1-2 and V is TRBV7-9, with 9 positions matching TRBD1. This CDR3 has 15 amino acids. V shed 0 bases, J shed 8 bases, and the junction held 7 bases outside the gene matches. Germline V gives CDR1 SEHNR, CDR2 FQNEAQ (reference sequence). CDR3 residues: CASSLAGQGRSGYTF. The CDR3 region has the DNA TGTGCCAGCAGCTTAGCGGGACAGGGAAGGAGCGGCTACACCTTC. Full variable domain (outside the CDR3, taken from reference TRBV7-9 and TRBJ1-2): DTGVSQNPRHKITKRGQNVTFRCDPISEHNRLYWYRQTLGQGPEFLTYFQNEAQLEKSRLLSDRFSAERPKGSFSTLEIQRTEQGDSAMYLCASSLAGQGRSGYTFGSGTRLTVV.

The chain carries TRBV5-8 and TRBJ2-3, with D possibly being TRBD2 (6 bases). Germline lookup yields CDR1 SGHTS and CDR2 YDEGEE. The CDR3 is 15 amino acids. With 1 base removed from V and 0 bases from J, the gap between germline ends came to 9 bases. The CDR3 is CASSLSSGSTDTQYF. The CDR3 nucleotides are TGTGCCAGCAGCTTGAGTAGCGGTAGCACAGATACGCAGTATTTT.

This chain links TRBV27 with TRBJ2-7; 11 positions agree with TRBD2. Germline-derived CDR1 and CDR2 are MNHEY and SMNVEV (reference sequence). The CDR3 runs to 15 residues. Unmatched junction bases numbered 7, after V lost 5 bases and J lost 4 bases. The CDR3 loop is CASSPIAGGNYEQYF. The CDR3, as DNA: TGTGCCAGCAGTCCCATAGCGGGAGGGAATTACGAGCAGTACTTC.